This TCR beta chain was sequenced during a study of blood T cell repertoires in COVID-19. Overall study context: Collection of acute and convalescent COVID-19 samples took place in the United States, Italy and Spain. In each case, the material was cDNA or gDNA derived from T cells, B-cell-depleted T cells, or PBMCs.

Authors' data handling: Estimation of nucleated cell counts relied on the amplification of reference gene primers. Libraries were prepared by immunoSEQ multiplex PCR; TCRdb keeps only in-frame clonotypes and omits some of them. V and J calls plus clone size are reproduced from that table; the DNA served to infer D and trimming. The top ten clones hold 10% to 15% of a sample with under 70,000 clones, 85% to 90% of them seen once. After removal of 5 bases from V and 4 bases from J, the junction contained 6 bases not matched to a gene. The CDR3 covers 15 residues. Per germline, CDR1 LGHDT and CDR2 YNNKEL (reference sequence).

V is TRBV3-1 (or the pseudogene TRBV3-2) and J is TRBJ1-4; TRBD1 matches at 8 bases. Sequencing was carried out using peripheral blood. The sequence came from a man between 60 and 75 years old with active COVID-19. The CDR3 nucleotides read TGTGCCAGCAGCTTCGGGACAGGCGATAATGAAAAACTGTTTTTT. Translating gives CASSFGTGDNEKLFF.